Listed below are T cell receptor beta chains from one sample, sequenced in a study of cytomegalovirus exposure and HLA in healthy donors. Repertoires were generated with immunoSEQ multiplex PCR, while TCRdb's copy carries only in-frame clones and drops some. The sample shows about 79,000 clones, 93% of them seen only once. The sequenced material came from PBMCs. The receptors shown here come from a young woman in good health and CMV-seronegative. The CDR3 runs from the conserved cysteine through the conserved F or W. A D gene is named only where the DNA matches it firmly. Rows may omit the clone size; those that give it use once, few, many or a size class.

J,D,length,V,size,DNA,CDR3
TRBJ2-6,TRBD1,19,TRBV27,NA,TGTGCCAGCAGTTCACGACAGGGTACAAGAAGCTCTGGGGCCAACGTCCTGACTTTC,CASSSRQGTRSSGANVLTF
TRBJ2-1,NA,15,TRBV5-1,NA,TGCGCCAGCAGCTTGTCGAGTGGAGGCTACAATGAGCAGTTCTTC,CASSLSSGGYNEQFF
TRBJ1-5,NA,14,TRBV4-1,NA,TGCGCCAGCAGCCAAGATCAGGAAGGGAGGGTCCAGCATTTT,CASSQDQEGRVQHF
TRBJ1-4,TRBD1,14,TRBV6-5,NA,TGTGCCAGCAGTTACCGGGACAGGGCAGAGCCACTGTTTTTT,CASSYRDRAEPLFF
TRBJ1-6,TRBD1,15,TRBV14,NA,TGTGCCAGCAGCCCTAGACAGGGCTATAATTCACCCCTCCACTTT,CASSPRQGYNSPLHF
TRBJ1-1,TRBD1,12,TRBV7-9,NA,TGTGCCAGCGACAGGGGGCCGACTGAAGCTTTCTTT,CASDRGPTEAFF
TRBJ2-7,TRBD2,15,TRBV7-3,NA,TGTGCCAGCAGCCCTAGCGGGAGGGGTTCCTACGAGCAGTACTTC,CASSPSGRGSYEQYF
TRBJ2-1,TRBD2,14,TRBV6-1,medium-sized,TGTGCCAGCAGTGAAGGGGAACTAGCGGGAGGGGGGTTCTTC,CASSEGELAGGGFF
TRBJ2-1,TRBD2,17,TRBV2,NA,TGTGCCAGCAGTTTGACTAGCGGGGGGGCCTCCTACAATGAGCAGTTCTTC,CASSLTSGGASYNEQFF
TRBJ2-2,NA,14,TRBV14,NA,TGTGCCAGCAGAAATTCAGGGGGGACCGGGGAGCTGTTTTTT,CASRNSGGTGELFF
TRBJ2-1,NA,13,TRBV14,NA,TGTGCCAGCAGCCTTCCTGGACACGATGAGCAGTTCTTC,CASSLPGHDEQFF
TRBJ2-3,NA,16,TRBV5-6,NA,TGTGCCAGCAGCTTGGGCGTCCGGGATAGAGGAGATACGCAGTATTTT,CASSLGVRDRGDTQYF
TRBJ2-5,NA,14,TRBV6-5,NA,TGTGCCAGCAGTAACCGGGACTTCCAAGAGACCCAGTACTTC,CASSNRDFQETQYF
TRBJ2-3,TRBD2,14,TRBV6-5,NA,TGTGCCAGCAGTCGGGACTATTACACAGATACGCAGTATTTT,CASSRDYYTDTQYF
TRBJ2-5,TRBD2,14,TRBV18,NA,TGTGCCAGCTCACCAGGACTAGCGGGAGAGACCCAGTACTTC,CASSPGLAGETQYF
TRBJ1-5,TRBD1,15,TRBV6-6,NA,TGTGCCAGCAGCCGGACAGGGGACCGCAATCAGCCCCAGCATTTT,CASSRTGDRNQPQHF
TRBJ1-2,NA,14,TRBV19,NA,TGTGCCAGTAAGAAAAAGTCAGGAACCTATGGCTACACCTTC,CASKKKSGTYGYTF
TRBJ2-1,TRBD1,15,TRBV5-1,NA,TGCGCCAGCAGCTTGGGGGGACAGGCAAACAATGAGCAGTTCTTC,CASSLGGQANNEQFF
TRBJ2-7,TRBD1,14,TRBV27,NA,TGTGCCAGCAGGTTGGGACAGGGGGCCTACGAGCAGTACTTC,CASRLGQGAYEQYF
TRBJ1-1,NA,14,TRBV4-1,NA,TGCGCCAGCAGCCTACGGGAGATGAACACTGAAGCTTTCTTT,CASSLREMNTEAFF
TRBJ2-7,NA,14,TRBV5-4,NA,TGTGCCAGCAGCTTTAGGGGGAAGTCCTACGAGCAGTACTTC,CASSFRGKSYEQYF
TRBJ2-2,TRBD1,16,TRBV7-3,NA,TGTGCCAGCAGCCCAACCGGGACAGGGTGGATCGGGGAGCTGTTTTTT,CASSPTGTGWIGELFF